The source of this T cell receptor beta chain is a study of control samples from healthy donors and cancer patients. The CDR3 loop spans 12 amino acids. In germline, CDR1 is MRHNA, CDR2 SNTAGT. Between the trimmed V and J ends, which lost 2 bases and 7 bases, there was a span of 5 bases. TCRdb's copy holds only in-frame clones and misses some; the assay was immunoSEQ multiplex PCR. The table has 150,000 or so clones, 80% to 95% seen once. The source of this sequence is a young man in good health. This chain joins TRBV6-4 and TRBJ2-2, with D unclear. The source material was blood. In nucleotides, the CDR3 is TGTGCCAGCAGTGACCGGAGCGGGGAGCTGTTTTTT. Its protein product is CASSDRSGELFF.